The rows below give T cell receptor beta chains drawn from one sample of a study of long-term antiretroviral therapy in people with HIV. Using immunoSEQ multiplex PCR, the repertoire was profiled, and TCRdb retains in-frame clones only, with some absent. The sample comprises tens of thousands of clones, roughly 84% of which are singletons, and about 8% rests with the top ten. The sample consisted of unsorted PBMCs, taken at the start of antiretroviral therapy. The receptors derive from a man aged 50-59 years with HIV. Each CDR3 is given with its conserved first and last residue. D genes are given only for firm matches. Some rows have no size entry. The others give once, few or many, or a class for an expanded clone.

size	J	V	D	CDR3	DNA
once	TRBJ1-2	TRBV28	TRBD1	CAGGQGPYGYTF	TGCGCAGGGGGACAGGGCCCCTATGGCTACACCTTC
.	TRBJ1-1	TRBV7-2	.	CASSFTGNTEAFF	TGTGCCAGCAGCTTTACAGGGAACACTGAAGCTTTCTTT
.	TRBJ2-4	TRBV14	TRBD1	CASSQDLRPGGAKNIQYF	TGTGCCAGCAGCCAAGATCTAAGGCCAGGGGGTGCCAAAAACATTCAGTACTTC
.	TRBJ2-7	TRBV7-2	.	CASSPGTTTSGYSYEQYF	TGTGCCAGCAGCCCGGGGACAACTACCAGCGGTTACTCCTACGAGCAGTACTTC
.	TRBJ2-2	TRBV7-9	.	CASSQGMNTGELFF	TGTGCCAGCAGCCAGGGCATGAACACCGGGGAGCTGTTTTTT
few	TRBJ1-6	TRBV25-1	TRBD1	CASRGQGHSPLHF	TGTGCCAGCAGGGGACAGGGTCACTCACCCCTCCACTTT
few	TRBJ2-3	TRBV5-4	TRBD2	CASSLETSGPDTQYF	TGTGCCAGCAGCTTGGAGACTAGCGGACCAGATACGCAGTATTTT
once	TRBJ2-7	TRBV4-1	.	CASSLRDITYEQYF	TGCGCCAGCAGCCTCCGGGACATCACCTACGAGCAGTACTTC
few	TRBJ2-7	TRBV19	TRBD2	CASSPASGYEQYF	TGTGCCAGTAGCCCCGCTAGCGGGTACGAGCAGTACTTC
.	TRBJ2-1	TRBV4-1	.	CASSQFLGSSSSYNEQFF	TGCGCCAGCAGCCAATTTTTAGGCAGCTCTAGCTCCTACAATGAGCAGTTCTTC
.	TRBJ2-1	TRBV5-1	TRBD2	CASSLAGLGNEQFF	TGCGCCAGCAGCTTGGCCGGACTAGGGAATGAGCAGTTCTTC
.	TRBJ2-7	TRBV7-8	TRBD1	CASSLEPGQTYEQYF	TGTGCCAGCAGCTTAGAACCGGGACAGACCTACGAGCAGTACTTC
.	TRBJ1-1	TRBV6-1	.	CASKATGFMNTEAFF	TGTGCCAGCAAGGCTACCGGGTTTATGAACACTGAAGCTTTCTTT
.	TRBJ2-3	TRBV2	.	CASSDLSGISDTQYF	TGTGCCAGCAGTGATTTGTCAGGGATCTCAGATACGCAGTATTTT
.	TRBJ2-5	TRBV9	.	CASSVGSVFQETQYF	TGTGCCAGCAGCGTAGGATCGGTCTTCCAAGAGACCCAGTACTTC
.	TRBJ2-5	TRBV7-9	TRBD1	CASSQGQAWETQYF	TGTGCCAGCAGCCAGGGACAGGCCTGGGAGACCCAGTACTTC
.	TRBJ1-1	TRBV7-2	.	CASSFGLQAIPMNTEAFF	TGTGCCAGCAGCTTTGGCCTACAAGCGATCCCCATGAACACTGAAGCTTTCTTT
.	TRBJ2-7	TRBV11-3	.	CASSLTRIYEQYF	TGTGCCAGCAGCTTGACCCGGATCTACGAGCAGTACTTC
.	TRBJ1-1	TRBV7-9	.	CASSLASGAFF	TGTGCCAGCAGCTTAGCGTCCGGAGCTTTCTTT
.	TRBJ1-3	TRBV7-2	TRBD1	CASGDDRANTIYF	TGTGCCAGCGGCGACGACAGGGCCAACACCATATATTTT
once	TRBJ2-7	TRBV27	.	CASSLSGNAYEQYF	TGTGCCAGCAGTTTATCTGGGAACGCCTACGAGCAGTACTTC
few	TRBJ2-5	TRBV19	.	CASSTRERGETQYF	TGTGCCAGTAGTACCAGGGAGAGAGGGGAGACCCAGTACTTC
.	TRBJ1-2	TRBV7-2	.	CASTHSYTTYGYTF	TGTGCCAGCACCCATAGCTACACCACCTATGGCTACACCTTC
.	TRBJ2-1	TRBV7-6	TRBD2	CASSLVAGAVYNEQFF	TGTGCCAGCAGCTTAGTAGCGGGAGCGGTATACAATGAGCAGTTCTTC
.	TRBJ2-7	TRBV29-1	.	CSVEVAGQMEEQYF	TGCAGCGTTGAAGTGGCTGGCCAGATGGAGGAGCAGTACTTC
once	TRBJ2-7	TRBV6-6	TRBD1	CASSYRDSSYEQYF	TGTGCCAGCAGTTACCGGGACAGCTCCTACGAGCAGTACTTC
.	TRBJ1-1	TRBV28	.	CASCWGVNTEAFF	TGTGCCAGCTGTTGGGGTGTGAACACTGAAGCTTTCTTT
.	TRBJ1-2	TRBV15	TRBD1	CATSRDGGQGYGYTF	TGTGCCACCAGCAGAGATGGAGGACAGGGATATGGCTACACCTTC
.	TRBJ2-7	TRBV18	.	CASSLDRSSYEQYF	TGTGCCAGCTCCCTAGACAGGTCCTCCTACGAGCAGTACTTC
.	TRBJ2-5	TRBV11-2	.	CASSLDAGPQYF	TGTGCCAGCAGCTTGGACGCAGGACCTCAGTACTTC
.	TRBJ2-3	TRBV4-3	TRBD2	CASSPKGPSGRGTDTQYF	TGCGCCAGCAGCCCTAAGGGTCCTAGCGGGAGGGGCACAGATACGCAGTATTTT
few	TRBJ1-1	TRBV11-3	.	CASSLEQGTEAFF	TGTGCCAGCAGCTTAGAACAGGGCACTGAAGCTTTCTTT
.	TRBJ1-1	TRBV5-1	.	CASSWLQRGTEAFF	TGCGCCAGCAGCTGGCTTCAGAGAGGGACTGAAGCTTTCTTT
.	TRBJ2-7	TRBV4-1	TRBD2	CASSQDHDSGIPYEQYF	TGCGCCAGCAGCCAAGATCACGATAGCGGGATCCCCTACGAGCAGTACTTC
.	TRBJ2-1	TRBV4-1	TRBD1	CASSQLTGGSYNEQFF	TGCGCCAGCAGCCAACTAACAGGGGGCTCCTACAATGAGCAGTTCTTC
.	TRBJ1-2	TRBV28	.	CASSLRALQRAGGGYTF	TGTGCCAGCAGTTTAAGGGCACTACAGCGCGCCGGAGGTGGCTACACCTTC
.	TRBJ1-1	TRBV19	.	CASSIGRVRGTEAFF	TGTGCCAGTAGTATAGGGAGGGTCAGAGGCACTGAAGCTTTCTTT
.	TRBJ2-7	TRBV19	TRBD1	CASSRKDRGSISYEQYF	TGTGCCAGTAGTAGAAAGGACAGGGGCTCAATCTCCTACGAGCAGTACTTC
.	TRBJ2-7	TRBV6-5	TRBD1	CASSYGQGDEQYF	TGTGCCAGCAGTTACGGGCAGGGGGACGAGCAGTACTTC